These T cell receptor beta chains were read from a single sample in a study of blood T cell repertoires in COVID-19. Using immunoSEQ multiplex PCR, the repertoire was profiled, and TCRdb retains in-frame clones only, with some absent. Of about 46,000 clones listed, 70% to 90% are singletons. Source material: peripheral blood. All receptors come from a human donor in a cohort sampled during active COVID-19. The donor label of this sample is uncertain. The CDR3 runs from the conserved cysteine through the conserved F or W. Each record gives: clone size, D gene, V gene, J gene, CDR3 DNA, CDR3 protein. A D gene is named only where the DNA matches it firmly. Only part of the rows carry a size: once, few, many, or a class if the clone is expanded.

.	.	TRBV10-3	TRBJ2-7	TGTGCCACGGAAAGCGATCGGGAGCAGTACTTC	CATESDREQYF
few	TRBD1	TRBV19	TRBJ1-5	TGTGCCAGTAGGACAGGGGGCGCGAGCAATCAGCCCCAGCATTTT	CASRTGGASNQPQHF
.	TRBD1	TRBV10-3	TRBJ2-1	TGTGCCATCAGTGACCGGGACAGGAATTTTGAGCAGTTCTTC	CAISDRDRNFEQFF
.	.	TRBV19	TRBJ1-1	TGTGCCAGTAAGGTAGGGGTGGGTAACACTGAAGCTTTCTTT	CASKVGVGNTEAFF
.	.	TRBV10-3	TRBJ1-3	TGTGCCAGCCGGGACACGAAGCCCTCCGGAAACACCATATATTTT	CASRDTKPSGNTIYF
.	.	TRBV4-2	TRBJ2-1	TGTGCCAGCAGCCAAGTCGGGGTGGAGTATGAGCAGTTCTTC	CASSQVGVEYEQFF
.	TRBD2	TRBV9	TRBJ2-1	TGTGCCAGCAGCGACCGACTAGCGGGGGGAAATGAGCAGTTCTTC	CASSDRLAGGNEQFF
once	.	TRBV2	TRBJ2-1	TGTGCCAGCAGTAAAGTACTAAGGGGAGGTGAGCAGTTCTTC	CASSKVLRGGEQFF
.	TRBD2	TRBV9	TRBJ2-3	TGTGCCAGCAGCGTACGGACTAGCGGGGGGCCCGGCGATACGCAGTATTTT	CASSVRTSGGPGDTQYF
.	TRBD1	TRBV3-1/TRBV3-2	TRBJ2-1	TGTGCCAGCACCCAAACGACAGGGGGCTATGAGCAGTTCTTC	CASTQTTGGYEQFF
.	TRBD2	TRBV5-1	TRBJ2-5	TGCGCCAGCAGCCCTAAGACTAGCGCGGAGGAGACCCAGTACTTC	CASSPKTSAEETQYF
.	TRBD2	TRBV7-3	TRBJ2-7	TGTGCCAGCAGCCGCCGAAGGTCTAGCGGGGGGGCATTCAGCTCCTACGAGCAGTACTTC	CASSRRRSSGGAFSSYEQYF
.	TRBD1	TRBV7-2	TRBJ2-1	TGTGCCAGCATCTCACAGGGGAGACAATACGAGCAGTTCTTC	CASISQGRQYEQFF
.	.	TRBV5-6	TRBJ2-7	TGTGCCAGCAGCTTGGTAGGAGGAAACTACGAGCAGTACTTC	CASSLVGGNYEQYF
once	TRBD1	TRBV27	TRBJ1-1	TGTGCCAGCAGTCGTCAGATCAGGGGGCCCTCCGAATCGGGGCCTGAAGCTTTCTTT	CASSRQIRGPSESGPEAFF
.	.	TRBV6-6	TRBJ1-4	TGTGCCAGCAGTTACGGGGGGTATGAAAAACTGTTTTTT	CASSYGGYEKLFF
.	.	TRBV25-1	TRBJ1-6	TGTGCCAGCAGTGAATCTTTGAGCTCCTATAATTCACCCCTCCACTTT	CASSESLSSYNSPLHF
.	.	TRBV6-5	TRBJ1-5	TGTGCCAGCTTAAATTGGGGGCAGATGAGTCAGCCCCAGCATTTT	CASLNWGQMSQPQHF
.	.	TRBV30	TRBJ1-1	TGTGCCTGGAGCCTAGAAAGGAACACTGAAGCTTTCTTT	CAWSLERNTEAFF
.	TRBD1	TRBV3-1/TRBV3-2	TRBJ1-6	TGTGCCAGCAGCCAAGTAGTAGGGGGCGATTCACCCCTCCACTTT	CASSQVVGGDSPLHF
.	.	TRBV28	TRBJ1-1	TGTGCCAGCAGACAAGAGAGGTTTGGTGTAGCTTTCTTT	CASRQERFGVAFF
.	.	TRBV19	TRBJ1-2	TGTGCCAGTAGTCCACGGGTCATCTATGGCTACACCTTC	CASSPRVIYGYTF
once	TRBD2	TRBV5-4	TRBJ2-7	TGTGCCAGCAGCTTGGCGGGGGGGCCGGGCGAGCAGTACTTC	CASSLAGGPGEQYF
.	TRBD1	TRBV5-4	TRBJ1-2	TGTGCCAGCAGCCAAGTCTCAGGGACAGTTAACTATGGCTACACCTTC	CASSQVSGTVNYGYTF
.	TRBD2	TRBV29-1	TRBJ2-1	TGCAGCGGTAGCGGGGGCGGGGGCAATGAGCAGTTCTTC	CSGSGGGGNEQFF
.	.	TRBV6-1	TRBJ2-7	TGTGCCAGCTCTCCGGGGTCCTACGAGCAGTACTTC	CASSPGSYEQYF
.	.	TRBV11-2	TRBJ2-2	TGTGCCAGCAGCTTAGACGTCGGGGAGCTGTTTTTT	CASSLDVGELFF
.	.	TRBV7-2	TRBJ1-1	TGTGCCAGCAACCTTCCGAACAGGGAAACTGAAGCTTTCTTT	CASNLPNRETEAFF
.	.	TRBV24-1	TRBJ2-5	TGTGCCACCAGTGATGCCGGAGGCCCCGATCCGGAGACCCAGTACTTC	CATSDAGGPDPETQYF
.	.	TRBV7-9	TRBJ2-7	TGTGCCAGCAGCTTAGCAGGCACAGGACCCTACGAGCAGTACTTC	CASSLAGTGPYEQYF
.	TRBD1	TRBV27	TRBJ2-5	TGTGCCAGCACGGGGTGGGACAGGGGGAAGGAGACCCAGTACTTC	CASTGWDRGKETQYF
.	.	TRBV7-2	TRBJ1-1	TGTGCCAGCAGTTACGGAGCCACTGAAGCTTTCTTT	CASSYGATEAFF
once	.	TRBV28	TRBJ2-1	TGTGCCAGCAGCCCAACAGGGTACAATGAGCAGTTCTTC	CASSPTGYNEQFF
.	.	TRBV3-1/TRBV3-2	TRBJ2-2	TGTGCCAGCAGCCCAGGAGGCACCGGGGAGCTGTTTTTT	CASSPGGTGELFF
.	.	TRBV6-5	TRBJ2-1	TGTGCCAGCAGTTTTAACGGGGTCTACAATGAGCAGTTCTTC	CASSFNGVYNEQFF
.	TRBD1	TRBV4-1	TRBJ1-2	TGCGCCAGCAGCCCCACGGGGACAGGAAACTATGGCTACACCTTC	CASSPTGTGNYGYTF
few	.	TRBV12-3/TRBV12-4	TRBJ1-6	TGTGCCAGCAGAAGGACAGACAATTCACCCCTCCACTTT	CASRRTDNSPLHF
few	TRBD2	TRBV4-2	TRBJ2-7	TGTGCCAGCAGCCAAGAACTAGCGGGGGGAGGGTCCTACGAGCAGTACTTC	CASSQELAGGGSYEQYF
.	TRBD2	TRBV7-3	TRBJ2-3	TGTGCCAGCAGCTTAGGGACTAGCGGGGGCACATATACGCAGTATTTT	CASSLGTSGGTYTQYF
.	TRBD2	TRBV19	TRBJ2-5	TGTGCCAGTAGTACCGGGACTAGCGGGGGGTTCCAAGAGACCCAGTACTTC	CASSTGTSGGFQETQYF
.	.	TRBV19	TRBJ1-1	TGTGCCAGTAGTGGGGAGGGGGGAGTCAACACTGAAGCTTTCTTT	CASSGEGGVNTEAFF
.	TRBD2	TRBV4-2	TRBJ2-7	TGTGCCAGCAGCCAAGATACGGGACTAGCGGGGGAGTCCTACGAGCAGTACTTC	CASSQDTGLAGESYEQYF
.	TRBD1	TRBV6-6	TRBJ2-5	TGTGCCAGCAGTTGGGGGACAGTACAAGAGACCCAGTACTTC	CASSWGTVQETQYF
.	.	TRBV6-2/TRBV6-3	TRBJ1-1	TGTGCCAGCAGTTATTCGACCGAGAGATCCTTTGGGGAGGGCACTGAAGCTTTCTTT	CASSYSTERSFGEGTEAFF
once	.	TRBV4-3	TRBJ2-7	TGCGCCAGCAGCCCCCGAGCGGGCGGGGTCTACGAGCAGTACTTC	CASSPRAGGVYEQYF
.	TRBD2	TRBV11-1	TRBJ2-2	TGTGCCGGGGGTTCGGGGGGAACGGGCACCGGGGAGCTGTTTTTT	CAGGSGGTGTGELFF
.	.	TRBV5-5	TRBJ1-2	TGTGCCAGCAGCTTCCGCAGCGATCCTAACTATGGCTACACCTTC	CASSFRSDPNYGYTF
.	TRBD1	TRBV2	TRBJ2-1	TGTGCCAGCAAGCAGGGGGCCTACAATGAGCAGTTCTTC	CASKQGAYNEQFF
.	.	TRBV9	TRBJ1-3	TGTGCCAGCAGCGTAGAACAGGTCCTCTACTCTGGAAACACCATATATTTT	CASSVEQVLYSGNTIYF
.	.	TRBV5-6	TRBJ1-1	TGTGCCAGCAGCCCCACATTCAACACTGAAGCTTTCTTT	CASSPTFNTEAFF
.	.	TRBV9	TRBJ2-7	TGTGCCAGCAGCGTCGAACTACAGGGAGGGTTCTACGAGCAGTACTTC	CASSVELQGGFYEQYF
few	TRBD2	TRBV7-9	TRBJ2-1	TGTGCCAGCAGCTCCTACCCTAGCGGGGGGGCGGGTGAGCAGTTCTTC	CASSSYPSGGAGEQFF
.	TRBD2	TRBV28	TRBJ2-1	TGTGCCAGCAGTTTCTTAGCGGGTACCTACAATGAGCAGTTCTTC	CASSFLAGTYNEQFF
few	.	TRBV27	TRBJ2-7	TGTGCCAGCAGACTAGGGACAACCAGCTACGAGCAGTACTTC	CASRLGTTSYEQYF
few	TRBD1	TRBV20-1	TRBJ1-1	TGCAGTGCTGATGGACAGGAGGCTTTCTTT	CSADGQEAFF
.	TRBD1	TRBV7-3	TRBJ1-5	TGTGCCAGCAGCTTATACGGAGTTGGGACAGGGGATTACAATGGTACGCCCCAGCATTTT	CASSLYGVGTGDYNGTPQHF
.	.	TRBV6-5	TRBJ1-4	TGTGCCAGCAGTTATCGGTGGCAGGGAACTGAAAAACTGTTTTTT	CASSYRWQGTEKLFF